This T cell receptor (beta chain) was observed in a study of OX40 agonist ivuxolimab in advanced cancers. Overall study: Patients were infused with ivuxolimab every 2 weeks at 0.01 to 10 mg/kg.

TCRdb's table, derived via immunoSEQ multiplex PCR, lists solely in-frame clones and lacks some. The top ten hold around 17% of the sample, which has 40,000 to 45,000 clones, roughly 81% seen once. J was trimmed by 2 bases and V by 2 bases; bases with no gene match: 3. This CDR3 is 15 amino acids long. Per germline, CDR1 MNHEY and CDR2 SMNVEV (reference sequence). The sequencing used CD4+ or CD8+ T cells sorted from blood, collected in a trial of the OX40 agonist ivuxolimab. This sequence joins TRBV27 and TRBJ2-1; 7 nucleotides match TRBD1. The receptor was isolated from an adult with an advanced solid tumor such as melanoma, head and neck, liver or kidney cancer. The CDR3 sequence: CASSLRTGAYNEQFF. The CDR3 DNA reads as TGTGCCAGCAGTTTACGGACAGGAGCCTACAATGAGCAGTTCTTC.